One sample yielded the 27 T cell receptor beta chains listed below, sequenced in a study of regulatory T cells in long-lasting Graves disease. As to time point: persistent/refractory GD, antithyroid drugs over 5 years with positive TRAb. PBMCs provided the RNA from which the TCR library was made. Investigators prepared the TCR beta libraries by applying iRepertoire HTBI primers and Arm-PCR of CDR3 regions. TCRdb reprocessed the multiplex PCR reads with MiXCR, giving one entry per CDR3 protein. Of 300,000 to 350,000 distinct CDR3 sequences in the sample, roughly 21% were seen once. Source: peripheral blood mononuclear cells (PBMCs), taken when the disease was refractory, from a patient treated with antithyroid drugs. The receptors come from a female donor with Graves disease.

In the case of this clonotype: Sequence at one end of the junction differs from germline and may be a read error. The chain employs TRBV30 and TRBJ1-5; TRBD1 agrees at 8 bases. CDR3 length: 13 amino acids. Germline-derived CDR1 and CDR2 are GTSNPN and SVGIG (reference sequence). The CDR3 DNA reads as TGTGCCTGGAAAGGACAGGGTAATCGGCCCCAGCATTTT. Translated, it gives CAWKGQGNRPQHF.

This clonotype was detected a few times. The chain employs TRBV20-1 and TRBJ1-5, with TRBD1 matching over 11 bases. The CDR3 extends over 17 amino acids. CDR1 is DFQATT and CDR2 is SNEGSKA in the germline V gene (reference sequence). The V gene end was trimmed by 6 bases and the J gene end by 2 bases; junction bases not matched to a gene: 12. Written as DNA, the CDR3 is TGCAGTGCATCCGGGACAGGGGGACTTTATGGCAATCAGCCCCAGCATTTT. This gives the protein CSASGTGGLYGNQPQHF.

This clonotype was counted at least ten times. DNA of the CDR3: TGTGCCAGCAGTTACGGGGGGGGACCCCAAGAGACCCAGTACTTC. Residues: CASSYGGGPQETQYF. This sequence joins TRBV6-5 and TRBJ2-5, with 7 bases that match TRBD2. Germline V gene lookup returns CDR1 MNHEY and CDR2 SVGAGI. J was trimmed by 1 base and V by 2 bases; bases with no gene match: 4. The CDR3 runs to 15 residues.

This clonotype was counted ten times or more. CDR3 DNA sequence: TGTGCCAGCAGCTCGACTGGGGGATACGAGCAGTACTTC. The encoded protein is CASSSTGGYEQYF. The chain carries TRBV7-8 and TRBJ2-7; tentatively, D is TRBD1 or TRBD2 (5 bases each). Germline CDR1 reads SGHVS; CDR2 reads FQNEAQ. Deletions cut 4 bases from V and 4 bases from J, with 11 bases between. The CDR3 has 13 residues.

Points on this clonotype: A much more abundant neighbour one base away suggests this may be a read error. The V gene is TRBV7-2, the J gene TRBJ1-2; TRBD1 aligns across 7 bases. The germline V gene has CDR1 SGHTA and CDR2 FQGNSA. CDR3 size: 12 residues. CDR3 amino acids: CASGFQGGGGTF. Here the CDR3 DNA reads TGTGCCAGCGGCTTCCAGGGGGGAGGAGGCACCTTC.

J is TRBJ2-3 and V is TRBV27; D is unclear. The CDR3 is 13 amino acids. Germline V gene data show CDR1 as MNHEY and CDR2 as SMNVEV (reference sequence). V lost 3 bases and J lost 2, with 6 bases in between. The CDR3 DNA follows: TGTGCCAGCAGTTTGACGGCCACAGATACGCAGTATTTT. It codes for CASSLTATDTQYF.

This clonotype has ten or more counts. The genes are TRBV5-6 and TRBJ2-7; possibly TRBD1 or TRBD2 for D (5 bases each). CDR1 SGHDT and CDR2 YYEEEE come from the germline V gene. With 4 bases removed from V and 5 bases from J, the gap between germline ends came to 13 bases. This CDR3 spans 13 amino acids. The DNA for the CDR3 is TGTGCCAGCAGCATAACCGGGACCCACGAGCAGTACTTC. This gives the protein CASSITGTHEQYF.

This clonotype has at least ten counts. At one end the junction does not follow the germline gene, possibly because of a read error. The rearrangement uses TRBV2 and TRBJ1-2, with D uncertain. Germline values: CDR1 SNHLY, CDR2 FYNNEI. This CDR3 has 13 residues. The CDR3 region is CASSEAVNYGYTF. The CDR3 DNA reads TGCGCCAGCAGTGAGGCGGTTAACTATGGCTACACCTTC.

The chain employs TRBV6-5 and TRBJ2-7; D may be TRBD1 (5 bases). Germline V gene lookup returns CDR1 MNHEY and CDR2 SVGAGI. The CDR3 is 15 amino acids. The V and J ends lost 6 bases and 5 bases respectively, with 20 bases between them. The chain's CDR3 is CASSLLPDTLHEQYF. The CDR3 DNA follows: TGTGCCAGCAGCCTACTACCGGACACTTTGCACGAGCAGTACTTC.

This clonotype was found many times. V is TRBV11-1 and J is TRBJ1-1; no firm D call. The germline CDR1 and CDR2 sequences are SGHAT and FQDESV (reference sequence). The ends were cut back, 5 bases at V and 3 bases at J, with 19 bases in the middle. The CDR3 spans 16 residues. DNA of the CDR3: TGTGCCAGCAGCCCCCCAGCCTGGGCGGCGGACACTGAAGCTTTCTTT. Residues: CASSPPAWAADTEAFF. The whole variable domain, remainder taken from reference TRBV11-1 and TRBJ1-1, is EAEVAQSPRYKITEKSQAVAFWCDPISGHATLYWYRQILGQGPELLVQFQDESVVDDSQLPKDRFSAERLKGVDSTLKIQPAELGDSAMYLCASSPPAWAADTEAFFGQGTRLTVV.

With respect to this clonotype: A junction boundary mismatches the germline segment, possibly from a read error. The chain couples TRBV25-1 to TRBJ1-1, with 8 bases identical to TRBD1. CDR1 and CDR2 from the germline V gene are MGHDK and SYGVNS. This CDR3 contains 14 residues. CDR3 DNA sequence: TGTGCCAGCGGCCGGACAGGGAGGAACACTGGAGCTTTCTTT. Protein product: CASGRTGRNTGAFF.

This clonotype was seen repeatedly, ten times or more. V gene TRBV28 combines with J gene TRBJ1-5, with 7 nucleotides matching TRBD1. Germline V gene sequence: CDR1 MDHEN, CDR2 SYDVKM. V lost 7 bases to trimming and J lost 5 bases; unmatched junction nucleotides: 11. The CDR3 runs 15 residues. The CDR3 region has the DNA TGTGCCAGCAAAAGGGGGGACAGCTTTCATCAGCCCCAGCATTTT. Protein: CASKRGDSFHQPQHF.

In this sample, this clonotype turned up a few times. The chain recombines TRBV6-5 with TRBJ2-7; 8 nucleotides align to TRBD1. CDR1 and CDR2 from the germline V gene are MNHEY and SVGAGI. The V gene end was trimmed by 2 bases and the J gene end by 2 bases; junction bases not matched to a gene: 11. CDR3 size: 17 residues. The CDR3 loop is CASSYPPLDRETYEQYF. The CDR3 DNA is TGTGCCAGCAGTTACCCCCCCCTGGACAGGGAGACCTACGAGCAGTACTTC.

Comment on this clonotype: This may be a read error: a much more frequent sequence differs by one nucleotide. This chain links TRBV12-3 or TRBV12-4 with TRBJ2-5; weak D call: TRBD2 (7 bases). The germline V and J ends were trimmed by 5 bases and 4 bases, with 17 bases remaining between them. There are 15 residues in the CDR3. For the CDR3, the DNA is TGTGCCAGCAGTGGAAACTCGGGGGGCTCAGAGACCCAGTACTTC. This gives the protein CASSGNSGGSETQYF.

This clonotype was recorded at least ten times. The DNA for the CDR3 is TGTGCTAGTGGTTTGACCCTGAGGGGTTCGGGGGATGGCTACACCTTC. This gives the protein CASGLTLRGSGDGYTF. The rearrangement links TRBV12-5 to TRBJ1-2, with D possibly matching TRBD1 (5 bases). The germline V gene encodes CDR1 LGHNT and CDR2 FRNRAP. V dropped 2 bases and J dropped 6 bases, with 19 bases sitting between them. This CDR3 has 16 residues. Together with reference TRBV12-5 and TRBJ1-2, the CDR3 gives the full variable domain: DARVTQTPRHKVTEMGQEVTMRCQPILGHNTVFWYRQTMMQGLELLAYFRNRAPLDDSGMPKDRFSAEMPDATLATLKIQPSEPRDSAVYFCASGLTLRGSGDGYTFGSGTRLTVV.

To note about this clonotype: A read error may account for a junction end that differs from germline. The genes are TRBV7-9 and TRBJ1-2, with unresolved D. Germline V gives CDR1 SEHNR, CDR2 FQNEAQ (reference sequence). The CDR3 sequence is 16 residues long. In DNA form, the CDR3 reads TGTACCAGCAACTTTGCCGAAGCCAAGTCTAACTATGGCTACACCTTC. This codes for CTSNFAEAKSNYGYTF.

The sample holds many counts of this clonotype. The chain recombines TRBV30 with TRBJ1-1; no clear D gene. The CDR3 sequence is 13 residues long. V was trimmed by 5 bases and J by 0 bases, leaving 10 bases between them. Per the germline V gene, CDR1 is GTSNPN and CDR2 is SVGIG (reference sequence). The CDR3: CAWSLNMNTEAFF. The CDR3 DNA reads TGTGCCTGGTCCCTAAACATGAACACTGAAGCTTTCTTT.

This clonotype came up a few times. DNA of the CDR3: TGTGCCAGCAGGACCGGGGACAGGGTGGATTCACCCCTCCACTTT. Translating gives CASRTGDRVDSPLHF. The rearrangement uses TRBV6-1 and TRBJ1-6; 9 nucleotides line up with TRBD1. Germline V gene lookup returns CDR1 MNHNS and CDR2 SASEGT. The CDR3 sequence is 15 residues long. After removal of 6 bases from V and 8 bases from J, the junction contained 8 bases not matched to a gene.

The chain joins TRBV7-2 to TRBJ2-6; unclear D gene. V was shortened by 3 bases and J by 7 bases, with 7 bases between the two germline ends. There are 13 residues in the CDR3. Per germline, CDR1 SGHTA and CDR2 FQGNSA. CDR3: CASSFVGANVLTF. The CDR3 nucleotides read TGTGCCAGCAGCTTTGTGGGAGCCAACGTCCTGACTTTC.

This clonotype was detected many times. This chain connects TRBV7-2 to TRBJ1-4; D gene ambiguous. This CDR3 has 15 residues. Trimming took off 3 bases at V and 0 bases at J, with 8 bases between the two ends. Germline V gives CDR1 SGHTA, CDR2 FQGNSA. The CDR3 DNA is TGTGCCAGCAGCTTGGAGTTTGCAACTAATGAAAAACTGTTTTTT. Its translation: CASSLEFATNEKLFF.

The chain carries TRBV5-1 and TRBJ1-1; TRBD1 is a possible D gene (6 bases). V gave up 0 bases and J gave up 2 bases, with 23 bases separating them. The CDR3 extends over 19 amino acids. Germline V CDR1 and CDR2: SGHRS, YFSETQ. In DNA, the CDR3 is TGCGCCAGCAGCTTGGTTTACCCCGGGACACCGATTCCAAACACTGAAGCTTTCTTT. This sequence encodes CASSLVYPGTPIPNTEAFF.

The chain uses TRBV19 and TRBJ1-2, with TRBD1 identical over 8 bases. V lost 7 bases and J lost 4; bases outside the gene matches: 8. Germline-derived CDR1 and CDR2 are LNHDA and SQIVND (reference sequence). There are 14 residues in the CDR3. DNA for the CDR3: TGTGCCAGTAATCCGACAGGGGCTGGCTATGGCTACACCTTC. It translates to CASNPTGAGYGYTF. Filled out from reference TRBV19 and TRBJ1-2, the complete variable domain reads DGGITQSPKYLFRKEGQNVTLSCEQNLNHDAMYWYRQDPGQGLRLIYYSQIVNDFQKGDIAEGYSVSREKKESFPLTVTSAQKNPTAFYLCASNPTGAGYGYTFGSGTRLTVV.

This clonotype was counted at least ten times. The chain combines TRBV28 with TRBJ1-4; D remains ambiguous. Trimming shortened V by 5 bases and J by 8 bases, and 24 bases separated the two germline ends. CDR3 size: 17 residues. CDR1 and CDR2 (germline): MDHEN, SYDVKM. This CDR3 is CASSTFSLPARKEKLFF. CDR3 bases: TGTGCCAGCAGTACCTTTTCACTCCCCGCGCGAAAAGAAAAACTGTTTTTT.

This clonotype was seen repeatedly, ten times or more. This chain joins TRBV29-1 and TRBJ2-5, with 7 bases matching TRBD2. The CDR3 runs 12 residues. CDR1 is SQVTM, CDR2 ANQGSEA, per germline. V lost 5 bases to trimming and J lost 5 bases; unmatched junction nucleotides: 5. The CDR3 nucleotides are TGCAGCGTTACCCCCGGGAGGGAGACCCAGTACTTC. It translates to CSVTPGRETQYF.

CDR3 coding DNA: TGTGCCAGCTCGGTCGGACAAATGACTGAAGCTTTCTTT. It translates to CASSVGQMTEAFF. V is TRBV18 and J is TRBJ1-1, with a weak D call TRBD1 (5 bases). Deletions cut 6 bases from V and 5 bases from J, with 13 bases between. CDR1 is KGHSH, CDR2 LQKENI, per germline. The CDR3 extends over 13 amino acids. The whole variable domain, filled in from reference TRBV18 and TRBJ1-1, reads NAGVMQNPRHLVRRRGQEARLRCSPMKGHSHVYWYRQLPEEGLKFMVYLQKENIIDESGMPKERFSAEFPKEGPSILRIQQVVRGDSAAYFCASSVGQMTEAFFGQGTRLTVV.

This clonotype was seen many times. The genes are TRBV6-1 and TRBJ1-5, with 7 bases aligning to TRBD1. V was clipped by 6 bases and J by 6 bases; unmatched bases: 8. From germline, CDR1 is MNHNS and CDR2 SASEGT. The CDR3 totals 14 residues. CDR3 coding DNA: TGTGCCAGCAGCGCTACAGGGGTCTTTCAGCCCCAGCATTTT. Translating it yields CASSATGVFQPQHF.

There are many counts of this clonotype. The chain recombines TRBV3-1 with TRBJ1-2; the D gene is possibly TRBD1 (6 bases). This CDR3 comprises 13 residues. Trimming pared 3 bases from V and 2 bases from J, leaving 7 bases between. Germline CDR1 reads LGHDT; CDR2 reads YNNKEL (reference sequence). CDR3 sequence (DNA): TGTGCCAGCAGCCACAGGGGCAACTATGGCTACACCTTC. Its translation is CASSHRGNYGYTF.